The 8 T cell receptor beta chains in this list originate from one sample, sequenced in a study of CXCR3-negative and CXCR3-positive naive CD8 T cells. The authors made the TRB cDNA libraries by 5' RACE using UMI labels. Using the 5' RACE reads, TCRdb records one entry per CDR3 protein without DNA. This repertoire comprises over 50,000 distinct CDR3 sequences; its ten largest clones make up approximately 0.76%. Overall study findings and caveats: Against CXCR3-negative naive cells, CXCR3-positive naive cells showed more hydrophobic TRB CDR3s.

Antigen specificity for these receptors is unknown. Sequencing input: naive CXCR3+ CD8+ T cells from blood. Subset given: CD45RO-CCR7+CD27+CD95- naive CD8+ T cells expressing CXCR3 (TNR3+). All receptors derive from a human donor in good health. Some clones in this sample may be carry-over from other donors' samples.

V gene TRBV14 combines with J gene TRBJ2-7; with no DNA, the TCRdb D assignment of TRBD2 cannot be verified. The V gene's germline CDR1 is SGHDN and CDR2 FVKESK. The CDR3 is 17 residues long. The CDR3 region is CASSQEVTAGPSYEQYF.

CDR3 in amino acids: CASSLARTGGAHGYTF. This sequence joins TRBV7-9 and TRBJ1-2; TCRdb returns TRBD1, unconfirmable since there is no DNA. Germline values: CDR1 SEHNR, CDR2 FQNEAQ (reference sequence). CDR3 size: 16 residues.

The gene calls are TRBV7-9 and TRBJ1-2; TCRdb proposes TRBD1, but this gene call is untestable without DNA. The CDR3 runs 14 residues. The germline CDR1 and CDR2 sequences are SEHNR and FQNEAQ (reference sequence). This CDR3 is CASRIEGLNYGYTF.

J is TRBJ2-5 and V is TRBV6-5; TCRdb's D call, TRBD1, is unchecked because there is no DNA. This CDR3 has 15 residues. Per germline, CDR1 MNHEY and CDR2 SVGAGI. The CDR3 sequence: CASSYSTGPQETQYF.

This CDR3 reads CASSSAGGAYNEQFF. This chain joins TRBV7-3 and TRBJ2-1. The germline V gene encodes CDR1 SGHTA and CDR2 FQGTGA. CDR3 length: 15 amino acids. Looking up the rest from reference TRBV7-3 and TRBJ2-1 gives the full variable domain: GAGVSQTPSNKVTEKGKYVELRCDPISGHTALYWYRQSLGQGPEFLIYFQGTGAADDSGLPNDRFFAVRPEGSVSTLKIQRTERGDSAVYLCASSSAGGAYNEQFFGPGTRLTVL.

The chain is built from TRBV29-1 and TRBJ2-1; the TRBD2 assignment by TCRdb is unverifiable without DNA. The CDR3 spans 14 residues. The germline gives CDR1 SQVTM, CDR2 ANQGSEA. The CDR3 spells CSVGAGVPLNEQFF.

The gene calls are TRBV14 and TRBJ1-1. The germline V gene encodes CDR1 SGHDN and CDR2 FVKESK. The CDR3 is 14 residues long. The CDR3 here is CASSPGGGFTEAFF.

V gene TRBV2 combines with J gene TRBJ2-3; TCRdb calls TRBD1, which cannot be checked without DNA. CDR3 length: 16 amino acids. Per the germline V gene, CDR1 is SNHLY and CDR2 is FYNNEI. The CDR3 sequence is CASSEGTGRTTDTQYF. Together with reference TRBV2 and TRBJ2-3, the CDR3 gives the full variable domain: EPEVTQTPSHQVTQMGQEVILRCVPISNHLYFYWYRQILGQKVEFLVSFYNNEISEKSEIFDDQFSVERPDGSNFTLKIRSTKLEDSAMYFCASSEGTGRTTDTQYFGPGTRLTVL.